This record looks at one T cell receptor (beta chain) sequence and its context. The data belong to a study of T cell changes during pregnancy in multiple sclerosis. V gave up 2 bases and J gave up 6 bases, with 11 bases separating them. Looked up from germline, CDR1 is SGHVS and CDR2 is FQNEAQ. The CDR3 runs 14 residues. TCRdb keeps only in-frame clones here, not all; method: immunoSEQ multiplex PCR. The sample carries 65,000 to 80,000 clones, about 92% recorded once. Sequences were derived from peripheral blood, sampled in the second trimester of pregnancy. This chain uses TRBV7-8 with TRBJ2-1; a possible D gene is TRBD1 (6 bases). This sequence was found in a female donor with multiple sclerosis, enrolled in a pregnancy study. The CDR3 DNA is TGTGCCAGCAGCTTAAGGGCAGGGGTCAATGAGCAGTTCTTC. Its protein is CASSLRAGVNEQFF.